This T cell receptor beta chain comes out of a study of response to subunit inactivated influenza vaccine. Study-wide results and limits: A suggestion made by the authors is that each seasonal influenza vaccination recruits few new T cells.

TCRdb passed the RT-PCR reads through MiXCR, listing each CDR3 protein once. The profile covers a few hundred thousand distinct CDR3 sequences, with around 13% appearing a single time and around 10% taken by the ten largest. This clonotype appeared a few times. The antigen remains unidentified. The CDR3 loop spans 14 amino acids. Trimming left V 6 bases short and J 8 bases short, with 19 bases between. The sequencing used PBMCs from blood, collected 11 to 12 days after vaccination. The TCR originated in a man in his fifties or sixties who received an inactivated influenza vaccine. V usage is TRBV12-3 or TRBV12-4 and J usage is TRBJ1-2, with D unresolved. For the CDR3, the DNA is TGTGCCAGCAGAAGACGGAGGCTGGCTGAAGGCTACACCTTC. Translation gives CASRRRRLAEGYTF.